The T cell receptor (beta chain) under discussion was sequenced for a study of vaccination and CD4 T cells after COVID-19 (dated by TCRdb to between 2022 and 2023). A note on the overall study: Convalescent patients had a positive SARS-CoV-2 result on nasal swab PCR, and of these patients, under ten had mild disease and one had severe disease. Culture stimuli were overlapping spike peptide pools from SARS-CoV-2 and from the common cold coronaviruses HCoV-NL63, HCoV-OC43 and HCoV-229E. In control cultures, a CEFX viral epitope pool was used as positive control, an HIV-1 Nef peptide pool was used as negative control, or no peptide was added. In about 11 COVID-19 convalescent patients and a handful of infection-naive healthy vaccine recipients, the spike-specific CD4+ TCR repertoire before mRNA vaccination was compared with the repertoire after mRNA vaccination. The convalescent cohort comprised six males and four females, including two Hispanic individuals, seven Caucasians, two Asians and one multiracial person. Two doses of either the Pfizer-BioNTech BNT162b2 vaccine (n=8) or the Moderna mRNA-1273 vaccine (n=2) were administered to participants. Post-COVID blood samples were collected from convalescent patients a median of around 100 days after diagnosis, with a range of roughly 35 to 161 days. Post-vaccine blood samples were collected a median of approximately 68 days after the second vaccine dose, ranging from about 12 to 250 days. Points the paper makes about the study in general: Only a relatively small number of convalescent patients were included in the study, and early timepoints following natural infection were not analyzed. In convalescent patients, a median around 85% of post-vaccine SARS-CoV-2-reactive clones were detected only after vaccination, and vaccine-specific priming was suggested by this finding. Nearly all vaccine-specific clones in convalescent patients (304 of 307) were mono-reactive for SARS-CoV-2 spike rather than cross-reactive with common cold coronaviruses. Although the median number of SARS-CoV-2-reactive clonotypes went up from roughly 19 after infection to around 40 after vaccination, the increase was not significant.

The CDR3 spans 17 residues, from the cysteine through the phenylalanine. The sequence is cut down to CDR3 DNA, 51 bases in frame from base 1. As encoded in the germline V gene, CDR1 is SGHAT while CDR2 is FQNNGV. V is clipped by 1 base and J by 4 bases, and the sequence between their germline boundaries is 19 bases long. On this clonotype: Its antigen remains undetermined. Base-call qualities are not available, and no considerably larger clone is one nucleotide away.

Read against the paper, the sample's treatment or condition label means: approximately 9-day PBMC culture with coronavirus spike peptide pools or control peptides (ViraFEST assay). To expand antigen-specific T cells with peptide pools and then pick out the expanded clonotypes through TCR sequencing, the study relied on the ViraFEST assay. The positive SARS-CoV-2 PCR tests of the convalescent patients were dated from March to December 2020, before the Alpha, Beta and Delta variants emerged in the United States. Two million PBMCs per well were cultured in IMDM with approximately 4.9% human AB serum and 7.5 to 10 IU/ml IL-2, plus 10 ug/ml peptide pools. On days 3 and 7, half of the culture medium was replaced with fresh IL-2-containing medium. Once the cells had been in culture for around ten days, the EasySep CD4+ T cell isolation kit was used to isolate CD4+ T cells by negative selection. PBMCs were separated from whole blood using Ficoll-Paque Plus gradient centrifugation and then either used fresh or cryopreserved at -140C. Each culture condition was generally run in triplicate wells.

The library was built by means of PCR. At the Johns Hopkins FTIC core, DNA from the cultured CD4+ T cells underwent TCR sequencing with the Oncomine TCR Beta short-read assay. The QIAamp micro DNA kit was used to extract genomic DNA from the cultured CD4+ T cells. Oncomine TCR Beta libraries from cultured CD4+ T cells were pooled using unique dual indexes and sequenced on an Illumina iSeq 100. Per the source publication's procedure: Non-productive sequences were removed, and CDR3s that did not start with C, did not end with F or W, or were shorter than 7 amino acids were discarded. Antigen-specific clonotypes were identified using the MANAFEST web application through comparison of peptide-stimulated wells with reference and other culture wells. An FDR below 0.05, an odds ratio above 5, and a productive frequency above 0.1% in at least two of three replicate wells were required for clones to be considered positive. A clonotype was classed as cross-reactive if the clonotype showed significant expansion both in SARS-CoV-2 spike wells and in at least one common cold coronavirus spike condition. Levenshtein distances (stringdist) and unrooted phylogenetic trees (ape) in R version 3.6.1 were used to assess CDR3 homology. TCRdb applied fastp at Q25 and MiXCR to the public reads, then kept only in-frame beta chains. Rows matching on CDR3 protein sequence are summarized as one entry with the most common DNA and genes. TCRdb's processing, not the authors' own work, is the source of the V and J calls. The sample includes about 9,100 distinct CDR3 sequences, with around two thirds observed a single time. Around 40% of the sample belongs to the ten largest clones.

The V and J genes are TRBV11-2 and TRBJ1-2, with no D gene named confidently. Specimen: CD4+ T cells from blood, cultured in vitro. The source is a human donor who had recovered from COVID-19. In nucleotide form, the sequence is TGTGCCAGCAGCTTAGGGAAGGGTGGCCGTTACTTCTATGGCTACACCTTC. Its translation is CASSLGKGGRYFYGYTF.